These 17 T cell receptor beta chains share one sample of origin, sequenced in a study of T cell responses to AZD1222 COVID-19 vaccine. Clones were read by immunoSEQ multiplex PCR, and TCRdb kept only the in-frame ones, dropping some. Of 150,000 or so clones listed, over 85% are singletons. Sequenced material: peripheral blood, taken on day 0 of AZD1222 vaccination. Source of these receptors: an adult in good health.

The chain recombines TRBV11-2 with TRBJ1-1; D gene ambiguous. Germline CDR1 is SGHAT and CDR2 is FQNNGV. The CDR3 has 17 residues. V lost 0 bases to trimming and J lost 3 bases, with 17 bases between them. The CDR3 spells CASSLDGYNMEDTEAFF. The DNA of the CDR3 is TGTGCCAGCAGCTTAGATGGGTATAACATGGAAGACACTGAAGCTTTCTTT. Together with reference TRBV11-2 and TRBJ1-1, the CDR3 gives the full variable domain: EAGVAQSPRYKIIEKRQSVAFWCNPISGHATLYWYQQILGQGPKLLIQFQNNGVVDDSQLPKDRFSAERLKGVDSTLKIQPAKLEDSAVYLCASSLDGYNMEDTEAFFGQGTRLTVV.

The J gene is TRBJ1-2, the V gene TRBV10-3; tentatively, D is TRBD1 (5 bases). Trimming removed 0 bases at V and 5 bases at J, with 13 bases between. Germline V CDR1 and CDR2: ENHRY, SYGVKD. CDR3 length: 15 residues. Here the CDR3 reads CAISESEGTRYGYTF. CDR3 DNA sequence: TGTGCCATCAGTGAGTCTGAAGGGACTCGATATGGCTACACCTTC.

The rearrangement links TRBV2 to TRBJ1-5; D unresolved. The length of the CDR3 is 14 residues. CDR1 is SNHLY and CDR2 is FYNNEI in the germline V gene. Trimming pared 2 bases from V and 1 base from J, leaving 6 bases between. The CDR3 nucleotides read TGTGCCAGCAGTGAAACGAGCAGCAATCAGCCCCAGCATTTT. Its protein product is CASSETSSNQPQHF.

A note on this clone: Other DNA sequences within the sample encode an identical CDR3. The chain links TRBV6-5 to TRBJ1-1, with D possibly being TRBD1 (5 bases). V lost 2 bases to trimming and J lost 1 base, with 5 bases between them. CDR3 length: 13 residues. Germline CDR1 reads MNHEY; CDR2 reads SVGAGI. Here the CDR3 reads CASSYGGNTEAFF. The CDR3 DNA follows: TGTGCCAGCAGTTACGGGGGGAACACTGAAGCTTTCTTT.

The V and J genes are TRBV11-3 and TRBJ2-1; D gene uncertain. This CDR3 has 14 residues. V shed 1 base and J shed 10 bases, with 14 bases lying between them. CDR1 is SGHNT, CDR2 YENEEA, per germline. For the CDR3, the DNA is TGTGCCAGCAGCTTAGTGGCCCGCCCGGAGGAGCAGTTCTTC. Translation: CASSLVARPEEQFF.

The V call is TRBV28, the J call TRBJ2-7; possibly TRBD2 for D (6 bases). CDR3 size: 14 residues. CDR1 is MDHEN, CDR2 SYDVKM, per germline. V was clipped by 4 bases and J by 4 bases, with 14 bases between them. The CDR3: CASSSRTGRYEQYF. The CDR3 nucleotides read TGTGCCAGCAGTTCTCGGACGGGGAGGTACGAGCAGTACTTC.

This rearrangement joins TRBV5-6 to TRBJ2-7; a possible D gene is TRBD2 (5 bases). CDR1 is SGHDT, CDR2 YYEEEE, per germline. The V end lost 2 bases, the J end lost 0 bases, and 12 bases lay between the germline ends. The CDR3 runs to 15 residues. The CDR3 DNA sequence: TGTGCCAGCAGCTTTGGACCGGGGAGCTCCTACGAGCAGTACTTC. It encodes CASSFGPGSSYEQYF.

Of note for this clone: Within the sample, other DNA sequences also encode this same CDR3. The DNA of the CDR3 is TGTGCCAGCAGCTTGGGACAGCTGCAAGAGACCCAGTACTTC. Translating gives CASSLGQLQETQYF. The genes are TRBV5-5 and TRBJ2-5, with a possible D match to TRBD1 (5 bases). This CDR3 region has 14 residues. The V gene lost 0 bases and the J gene lost 2 bases, with 8 bases spanning the gap. Germline V gene lookup returns CDR1 SGHKS and CDR2 YYEKEE (reference sequence).

The chain uses TRBV19 and TRBJ2-7; 9 positions agree with TRBD1. Germline lookup yields CDR1 LNHDA and CDR2 SQIVND (reference sequence). The CDR3 spans 14 residues. The trim removed 7 bases at V and 6 bases at J, leaving 10 bases unmatched. The CDR3 here is CASKATGGIGEQYF. Here the CDR3 DNA reads TGTGCCAGTAAGGCCACAGGGGGCATCGGCGAGCAGTACTTC.

The V call is TRBV7-8, the J call TRBJ1-4; D perhaps matches TRBD1 (6 bases). Germline V lookup: CDR1 SGHVS, CDR2 FQNEAQ. V lost 5 bases, J lost 7 bases, and 17 bases lay in between. This CDR3 has 15 amino acids. CDR3 sequence reads: CASSRGGGRVEKLFF. The CDR3 DNA reads as TGTGCCAGCAGCCGAGGAGGGGGGCGCGTTGAAAAACTGTTTTTT.

The rearrangement joins TRBV11-1 to TRBJ1-1; tentative D call: TRBD1 (6 bases). The germline gives CDR1 SGHAT, CDR2 FQDESV (reference sequence). The CDR3 runs 13 residues. The V and J ends lost 0 bases and 4 bases respectively, with 6 bases between them. The CDR3 region is CASSLAGGTEAFF. In DNA form, the CDR3 reads TGTGCCAGCAGCTTAGCAGGGGGCACTGAAGCTTTCTTT.

This chain joins TRBV6-5 and TRBJ1-1, with 7 bases matching TRBD1. The V gene's germline CDR1 is MNHEY and CDR2 SVGAGI. The CDR3 is 16 residues long. V lost 2 bases, J lost 0 bases, and 6 bases stayed unmatched. CDR3: CASSYHTTGLNTEAFF. The CDR3 DNA reads TGTGCCAGCAGTTACCATACGACAGGGCTGAACACTGAAGCTTTCTTT.

In its sample, this clone was seen a few times. The chain combines TRBV24-1 with TRBJ2-7; no firm D call. CDR1 and CDR2 (germline): KGHDR, SFDVKD. Trimming left V 1 base short and J 8 bases short, with 8 bases between. This CDR3 spans 12 amino acids. CDR3 loop: CATSDFSRKQYF. The DNA for the CDR3 is TGTGCCACCAGTGATTTTTCCCGGAAGCAGTACTTC.

The chain uses TRBV6-2 or TRBV6-3 and TRBJ1-5; 7 nucleotides match TRBD1. The CDR3 runs 18 residues. V dropped 2 bases and J dropped 0; count of bases not matched to a gene: 10. The V gene's germline CDR1 is MNHEY and CDR2 SVGEGT. CDR3 protein: CASSYPAGGGSSNQPQHF. In DNA form, the CDR3 reads TGTGCCAGCAGTTACCCGGCAGGGGGTGGGAGTAGCAATCAGCCCCAGCATTTT.

The gene calls are TRBV4-2 and TRBJ2-1; TRBD2 aligns across 7 bases. CDR3 length equals 17 residues. V lost 0 bases to trimming and J lost 7 bases; unmatched junction nucleotides: 12. From germline, CDR1 is LGHNA and CDR2 YNFKEQ. The CDR3 DNA reads as TGTGCCAGCAGCCAAGATATGAGACTAGCAGTTGGAAATGAGCAGTTCTTC. Protein product: CASSQDMRLAVGNEQFF.

V and J are TRBV5-1 and TRBJ1-2, with D tentatively TRBD1 (5 bases). Germline CDR1 reads SGHRS; CDR2 reads YFSETQ. The length of the CDR3 is 16 residues. The V end was cut by 4 bases, the J end by 8 bases, with 24 bases between. CDR3 sequence (DNA): TGCGCCAGCAGCCTGGAGGAGAGCGGGACTTATTTCGGCTACACCTTC. Its translation: CASSLEESGTYFGYTF.

This clone showed up just once. This sequence joins TRBV4-2 and TRBJ1-1; D not resolved. The CDR3 is 13 amino acids. The V gene's germline CDR1 is LGHNA and CDR2 YNFKEQ. V was cut by 2 bases and J by 2 bases, with 6 bases left in between. The CDR3: CASSQNSNTEAFF. The CDR3 nucleotides are TGTGCCAGCAGCCAAAACAGTAACACTGAAGCTTTCTTT.